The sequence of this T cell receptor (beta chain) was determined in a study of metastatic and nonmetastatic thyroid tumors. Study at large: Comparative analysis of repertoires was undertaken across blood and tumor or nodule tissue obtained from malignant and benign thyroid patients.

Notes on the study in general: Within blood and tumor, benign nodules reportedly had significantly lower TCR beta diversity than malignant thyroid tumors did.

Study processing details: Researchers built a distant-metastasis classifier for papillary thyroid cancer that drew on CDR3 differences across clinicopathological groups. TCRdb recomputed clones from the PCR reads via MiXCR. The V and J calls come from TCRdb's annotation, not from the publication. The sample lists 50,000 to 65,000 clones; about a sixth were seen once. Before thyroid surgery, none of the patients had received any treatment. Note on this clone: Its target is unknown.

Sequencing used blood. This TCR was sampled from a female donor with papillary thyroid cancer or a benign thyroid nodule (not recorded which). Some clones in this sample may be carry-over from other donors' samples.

The CDR3 loop is CASSIINAGPTFF. CDR3 bases: TGTGCCAGCAGTATTATTAACGCCGGACCTACGTTCTTC. V gene TRBV28 combines with J gene TRBJ2-1; D remains unclear. The CDR3 sequence is 13 residues long. Deletions cut 5 bases from V and 15 bases from J, with 20 bases between. Germline CDR1 reads MDHEN; CDR2 reads SYDVKM.